This paragraph reports one T cell receptor beta chain. Sequencing was performed with immunoSEQ multiplex PCR; in TCRdb, only in-frame clones are kept and a portion is missing. The repertoire holds around 250,000 clones, with 85% to 90% as singletons. This sample is part of a study of blood T cell repertoires in COVID-19. The receptor comes from a young woman with acute COVID-19. Sequenced material: PBMCs or T cells enriched from blood (not recorded which).

The CDR3 DNA follows: TGCGCCAGCAGCTTTAACAGCATCGACACTGAAGCTTTCTTT. Translation: CASSFNSIDTEAFF. This chain links TRBV5-1 with TRBJ1-1; D gene unclear. CDR1 is SGHRS, CDR2 YFSETQ, per germline. This CDR3 is 14 amino acids long. V was clipped by 2 bases and J by 3 bases, with 11 bases between them.